A selection of T cell receptor beta chains follows, all from one sample in a study of identical twins. Using its own MiXCR run on the 5' RACE reads, TCRdb lists one record per CDR3 protein. In the table there are approximately 530,000 distinct CDR3 sequences, about 22% of which are singletons. This sample was also put to use in a study of yellow fever vaccine responses in identical twins.

The specimen was CD4+ T cells sorted from blood. The receptors derive from a young woman in good health. Both conserved end residues are part of each CDR3. D genes are given only for firm matches. The size of a clone is reported for some rows only, either as once, few or many, or as a class for expanded clones.

d_call: .
v_call: TRBV3-1
j_call: TRBJ2-1
cdr3_length: 12
clone_size: .
cdr3_nt: TGTGCCAGCAGCCAACTACTCAATGAGCAGTTCTTC
cdr3_aa: CASSQLLNEQFF

d_call: .
v_call: TRBV5-1
j_call: TRBJ2-2
cdr3_length: 18
clone_size: few
cdr3_nt: TGCGCCAGCAGCTTGCAACAGCGAACGATCTCGAACACCGGGGAGCTGTTTTTT
cdr3_aa: CASSLQQRTISNTGELFF

d_call: TRBD1
v_call: TRBV12-3/TRBV12-4
j_call: TRBJ1-1
cdr3_length: 13
clone_size: .
cdr3_nt: TGTGCCAGCAGCCGCGGACAGGACACTGAAGCTTTCTTT
cdr3_aa: CASSRGQDTEAFF

d_call: TRBD2
v_call: TRBV5-1
j_call: TRBJ2-1
cdr3_length: 18
clone_size: .
cdr3_nt: TGCGCCAGCAGCTTGAGCCTAGCGGCCGACACCACCTACAATGAGCAGTTCTTC
cdr3_aa: CASSLSLAADTTYNEQFF

d_call: .
v_call: TRBV5-1
j_call: TRBJ1-2
cdr3_length: 16
clone_size: .
cdr3_nt: TGCGCCAGCAGCTCCGGGATAAGACAGTCGGCCTATGGCTACACCTTC
cdr3_aa: CASSSGIRQSAYGYTF

d_call: .
v_call: TRBV20-1
j_call: TRBJ2-7
cdr3_length: 11
clone_size: few
cdr3_nt: TGCAGTTCTGACACCTCCTACGAGCAGTACTTC
cdr3_aa: CSSDTSYEQYF

d_call: TRBD2
v_call: TRBV11-1
j_call: TRBJ2-7
cdr3_length: 15
clone_size: .
cdr3_nt: TGTGCCAGCAGCCCCGAGGCGGGAGGACCCTACGAGCAGTACTTC
cdr3_aa: CASSPEAGGPYEQYF

d_call: TRBD2
v_call: TRBV4-2
j_call: TRBJ2-7
cdr3_length: 16
clone_size: few
cdr3_nt: TGTGCCAGCAGCCAAGATTATGGGACTAGCTTCGACGAGCAGTACTTC
cdr3_aa: CASSQDYGTSFDEQYF

d_call: TRBD2
v_call: TRBV24-1
j_call: TRBJ2-1
cdr3_length: 14
clone_size: .
cdr3_nt: TGTGCCACCAGTGACCGGACTAGCTCGGGGGTGCAGTTCTTC
cdr3_aa: CATSDRTSSGVQFF

d_call: .
v_call: TRBV12-3/TRBV12-4
j_call: TRBJ1-3
cdr3_length: 14
clone_size: .
cdr3_nt: TGTGCCAGCAGTTCAGGGTCCGCTGGAAACACCATATATTTT
cdr3_aa: CASSSGSAGNTIYF